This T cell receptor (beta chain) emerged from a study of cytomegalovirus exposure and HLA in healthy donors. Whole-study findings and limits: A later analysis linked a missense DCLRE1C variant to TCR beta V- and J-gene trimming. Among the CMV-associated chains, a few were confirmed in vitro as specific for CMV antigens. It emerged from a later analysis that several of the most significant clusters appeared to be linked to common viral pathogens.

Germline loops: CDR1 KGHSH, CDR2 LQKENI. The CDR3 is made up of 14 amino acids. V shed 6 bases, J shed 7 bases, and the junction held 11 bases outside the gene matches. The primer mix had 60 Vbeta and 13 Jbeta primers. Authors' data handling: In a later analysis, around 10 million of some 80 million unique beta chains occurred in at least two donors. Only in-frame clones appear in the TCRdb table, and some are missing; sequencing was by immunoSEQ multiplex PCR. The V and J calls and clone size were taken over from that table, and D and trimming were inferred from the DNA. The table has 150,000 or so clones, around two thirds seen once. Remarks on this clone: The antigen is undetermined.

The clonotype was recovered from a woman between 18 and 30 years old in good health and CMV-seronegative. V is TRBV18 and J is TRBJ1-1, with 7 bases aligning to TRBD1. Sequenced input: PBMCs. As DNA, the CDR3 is TGTGCCAGCTCCCCCCGCGGGACAGTTGGTGAAGCTTTCTTT. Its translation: CASSPRGTVGEAFF.